Listed below are T cell receptor beta chains from one sample, sequenced in a study of OX40 agonist ivuxolimab in advanced cancers. The method was immunoSEQ multiplex PCR; TCRdb's version includes in-frame clones alone and lacks a portion of them. The sample holds about 62,000 clones, around 81% seen once. Sequenced material: CD4+ or CD8+ T cells sorted from blood, taken in a trial of the OX40 agonist ivuxolimab. Every receptor here comes from an adult with an advanced solid tumor such as melanoma, head and neck, liver or kidney cancer. Both conserved end residues are part of each CDR3. A D gene is named only where the DNA matches it firmly. The listing skips clone size in some rows; elsewhere it reads once, few, many or a size class.

V	J	D	size	DNA	CDR3
TRBV15	TRBJ2-7	NA	NA	TGTGCCACCAGCAGTTCCGGGACCTACGAGCAGTACTTC	CATSSSGTYEQYF
TRBV19	TRBJ2-1	NA	NA	TGTGCCAGTAGTACGGTGCAGGGGAAGGCCAATGAGCAGTTCTTC	CASSTVQGKANEQFF
TRBV11-3	TRBJ1-1	NA	NA	TGTGCCAGCAGCTTGCACCCGAACACTGAAGCTTTCTTT	CASSLHPNTEAFF
TRBV6-1	TRBJ1-2	NA	NA	TGTGCCAGCAGTGAACCGACACGATCTGGCTACACCTTC	CASSEPTRSGYTF
TRBV29-1	TRBJ1-4	NA	NA	TGCAGCGCCGGGGGGGGTAATGAAAAACTGTTTTTT	CSAGGGNEKLFF
TRBV19	TRBJ2-1	TRBD2	once	TGTGCCAGTAGTAGGCGGACTAGCGGGGGGGCGTCCGAGCAGTTCTTC	CASSRRTSGGASEQFF
TRBV19	TRBJ2-5	NA	NA	TGTGCCAGCGCCAGCATGCGTCAAGAGACCCAGTACTTC	CASASMRQETQYF
TRBV27	TRBJ1-4	TRBD1	NA	TGTGCCAGCCAAAAACGACAGGGGGGTGAAAAACTGTTTTTT	CASQKRQGGEKLFF
TRBV19	TRBJ1-2	NA	NA	TGTGCCAGTGAAGGGAGTCCGTACTATGGCTACACCTTC	CASEGSPYYGYTF
TRBV4-2	TRBJ1-1	NA	NA	TGTGCCAGCAGCCAAGATCTGTCTGGCAAGTTAGCAGCTTTCTTT	CASSQDLSGKLAAFF
TRBV5-4	TRBJ1-1	NA	NA	TGTGCCAGCAGCTCGAGCCTTGTTCAGAACACTGAAGCTTTCTTT	CASSSSLVQNTEAFF
TRBV29-1	TRBJ1-3	NA	NA	TGCAGCGTTGAAGATCCCCCCAACACCATATATTTT	CSVEDPPNTIYF
TRBV30	TRBJ1-2	NA	NA	TGTGCCTGGAGTGTAGGGGTCGGGACGAGAGGCTATGGCTACACCTTC	CAWSVGVGTRGYGYTF
TRBV19	TRBJ2-2	NA	NA	TGTGCCAGTAGTCCTTGGGACCGAGCCACCGGGGAGCTGTTTTTT	CASSPWDRATGELFF
TRBV6-4	TRBJ1-2	TRBD1	NA	TGTGCCAGCAGCCCACCGGACAGGTCACGAGTAGACGGATCTGGCTACACCTTC	CASSPPDRSRVDGSGYTF
TRBV11-2	TRBJ2-1	NA	NA	TGTGCCAGCAGGGGGCTCGCTTACAACAATGAGCAGTTCTTC	CASRGLAYNNEQFF
TRBV23-1	TRBJ2-7	NA	NA	TGCGCCAGCACTATACCGGGACACAGAAAATACGAGCAGTACTTC	CASTIPGHRKYEQYF
TRBV2	TRBJ1-1	NA	NA	TGTGCCAGCAGGGGGGGTAGTTGGTACACTGAAGCTTTCTTT	CASRGGSWYTEAFF
TRBV2	TRBJ2-3	TRBD2	NA	TGTGCCAGCAGTGGAATAGCGGGGCCGCAAGATACGCAGTATTTT	CASSGIAGPQDTQYF
TRBV7-2	TRBJ1-2	TRBD1	NA	TGTGCCAGCAGCTTAGGTAGACAGGGGGCGTCTAACTATGGCTACACCTTC	CASSLGRQGASNYGYTF
TRBV7-9	TRBJ2-7	TRBD2	NA	TGTGCCAGCAGCCTAGGTTCGGGACTAGCGGATTTCAACGAGCAGTACTTC	CASSLGSGLADFNEQYF
TRBV2	TRBJ1-2	NA	NA	TGTGCCAGCAGTGGGGACTCCTATGGCTACACCTTC	CASSGDSYGYTF
TRBV18	TRBJ2-1	TRBD2	NA	TGTGCCAGCTCTCCCGGGGGGGCCCTCCGCCATGAGCAGTTCTTC	CASSPGGALRHEQFF
TRBV6-1	TRBJ1-1	NA	NA	TGTGCCAGCAGTGTGAATGGAGCAACAGGTGGTGAACGGGCTTTCTTT	CASSVNGATGGERAFF
TRBV30	TRBJ2-2	NA	many	TGTGCCTGGAGTGTACAAGCCCCCGGGGAGCTGTTTTTT	CAWSVQAPGELFF
TRBV6-1	TRBJ1-2	TRBD1	NA	TGTGCCAGCAGTATGGGGACAGGGGGTAGCTATGGCTACACCTTC	CASSMGTGGSYGYTF